Listed below are T cell receptor beta chains from one sample, sequenced in a study of T cells after yellow fever vaccination. TCRdb ran MiXCR on the 5' RACE reads and lists one entry per CDR3 protein. The top ten clones hold 15% of a sample with fewer than 400,000 distinct CDR3 sequences, about 6% of them seen once. The sequencing used PBMCs, collected 5 days after the yellow fever booster vaccination. The receptors here all came from a man aged 25-40 years who received the YFV17D yellow fever vaccine. Both conserved end residues are part of each CDR3. The D gene is left open where the match is weak. Rows may omit the clone size; those that give it use once, few, many or a size class.

TRBV27	few	TRBJ1-6	-	CASGFSPHNSPLHF	TGTGCCAGCGGATTCAGCCCCCATAATTCACCCCTCCACTTT
TRBV29-1	few	TRBJ2-1	-	CSAEQSGIGNEQFF	TGCAGCGCCGAACAAAGCGGAATTGGCAATGAGCAGTTCTTC
TRBV29-1	-	TRBJ2-1	-	CSVEMGSTGYEQFF	TGCAGCGTTGAAATGGGTTCTACGGGTTATGAGCAGTTCTTC
TRBV19	few	TRBJ2-1	-	CASSIAPEGARQFF	TGTGCCAGTAGTATAGCCCCCGAGGGTGCCAGGCAGTTCTTC
TRBV6-5	-	TRBJ2-5	-	CASSKLDHQETQYF	TGTGCCAGCAGTAAACTCGACCACCAAGAGACCCAGTACTTC
TRBV18	few	TRBJ1-3	-	CASSLDRRSSGNTIYF	TGTGCCAGCTCACTTGACCGAAGGAGCTCTGGAAACACCATATATTTT
TRBV5-1	few	TRBJ2-1	TRBD1	CASTRTGDPYEQFF	TGCGCCAGCACGAGGACAGGGGACCCCTATGAGCAGTTCTTC
TRBV3-1	-	TRBJ2-2	TRBD2	CASRPGLASSGELFF	TGTGCCAGCCGGCCTGGACTAGCGAGTTCCGGGGAGCTGTTTTTT
TRBV19	-	TRBJ2-7	-	CATMRRDTYEQYF	TGTGCGACTATGCGGCGGGATACATACGAGCAGTACTTC
TRBV7-2	few	TRBJ2-5	-	CASSLRNPETQYF	TGTGCCAGCAGCTTGAGGAATCCGGAGACCCAGTACTTC
TRBV7-2	few	TRBJ2-7	TRBD2	CASSRPGLAGYEQYF	TGTGCCAGCAGCCGTCCGGGACTAGCGGGCTACGAGCAGTACTTC
TRBV20-1	-	TRBJ1-5	TRBD1	CSARDQGVPGPQPQHF	TGCAGTGCTAGAGATCAGGGGGTGCCGGGTCCCCAGCCCCAGCATTTT
TRBV5-1	-	TRBJ2-1	-	CASSSRTSTYNEQFF	TGCGCCAGCAGCTCCCGGACGTCTACCTACAATGAGCAGTTCTTC
TRBV2	few	TRBJ1-5	-	CASSGMDYQPQHF	TGTGCCAGCTCAGGCATGGATTATCAGCCCCAGCATTTT
TRBV28	many	TRBJ2-7	-	CASSFSAPYEQYF	TGTGCCAGCAGTTTTAGCGCTCCCTACGAGCAGTACTTC
TRBV28	few	TRBJ2-2	TRBD2	CASGFGGANTGELFF	TGTGCCAGCGGATTCGGGGGGGCGAACACCGGGGAGCTGTTTTTT
TRBV9	many	TRBJ2-5	TRBD2	CASSSAGTSRQETQYF	TGTGCCAGCAGCTCGGCCGGGACTAGCCGCCAAGAGACCCAGTACTTC
TRBV18	few	TRBJ2-1	-	CASSPSLGLYNEQFF	TGTGCCAGCTCACCATCTCTAGGACTCTACAATGAGCAGTTCTTC
TRBV20-1	-	TRBJ2-5	TRBD1	CSARDTRQGEETQYF	TGCAGTGCTAGAGATACCCGACAGGGAGAGGAGACCCAGTACTTC
TRBV18	few	TRBJ2-1	-	CASSPVAGQYNEQFF	TGTGCCAGCTCACCCGTCGCGGGCCAATACAATGAGCAGTTCTTC
TRBV12-3/TRBV12-4	few	TRBJ1-2	TRBD1	CASSPSGQGNYGYTF	TGTGCCAGCAGTCCCTCGGGACAGGGAAACTATGGCTACACCTTC
TRBV9	many	TRBJ2-1	-	CASSAPGAVRGHEQFF	TGTGCCAGCAGCGCCCCGGGGGCGGTCCGGGGTCATGAGCAGTTCTTC
TRBV15	-	TRBJ2-5	TRBD2	CATSRFSGRAETQYF	TGTGCCACCAGCAGATTTAGCGGGAGAGCTGAGACCCAGTACTTC
TRBV29-1	many	TRBJ1-2	-	CSVWRDPPIQGGYTF	TGCAGCGTTTGGAGGGACCCCCCCATCCAGGGGGGCTACACCTTC
TRBV29-1	many	TRBJ2-5	TRBD2	CSAGTSGYQETQYF	TGCAGCGCAGGGACTAGCGGATACCAAGAGACCCAGTACTTC
TRBV19	many	TRBJ2-6	TRBD2	CASTVSGTLSGANVLTF	TGTGCCAGTACAGTTAGCGGGACGCTCTCTGGGGCCAACGTCCTGACTTTC
TRBV7-6	many	TRBJ2-5	TRBD2	CASRPTLAAFTFQETQYF	TGTGCCAGCAGACCTACTCTAGCGGCCTTTACTTTCCAAGAGACCCAGTACTTC
TRBV19	many	TRBJ2-2	-	CASRGGAGNHRELFF	TGTGCCAGTAGGGGTGGGGCGGGAAACCACCGGGAGCTGTTTTTT
TRBV5-1	many	TRBJ1-4	-	CASSLQPSNEKLFF	TGCGCCAGCAGCTTGCAGCCCTCTAATGAAAAACTGTTTTTT
TRBV27	-	TRBJ2-7	TRBD2	CASSPISGSIYEQYF	TGTGCCAGCAGCCCAATCAGCGGGAGTATCTACGAGCAGTACTTC
TRBV7-6	few	TRBJ2-7	-	CASSLDALAEQYF	TGTGCCAGCAGCTTAGACGCCCTGGCGGAGCAGTACTTC
TRBV28	few	TRBJ2-2	TRBD1	CASSLPGQGFVGELFF	TGTGCCAGCAGTTTACCAGGACAGGGGTTTGTCGGGGAGCTGTTTTTT
TRBV5-1	many	TRBJ2-1	TRBD2	CASSPGGLGLGEQFF	TGCGCCAGCAGCCCGGGTGGACTAGGACTCGGTGAGCAGTTCTTC
TRBV5-1	many	TRBJ2-1	TRBD1	CASTGQVYNEQFF	TGCGCCAGCACGGGACAGGTTTACAATGAGCAGTTCTTC
TRBV5-1	few	TRBJ1-1	-	CASSREPGTEAFF	TGCGCCAGCAGCCGAGAACCGGGAACTGAAGCTTTCTTT
TRBV7-2	few	TRBJ2-7	-	CASSLVGGAGSPYEQYF	TGTGCCAGCAGCTTAGTCGGAGGGGCTGGGAGTCCCTACGAGCAGTACTTC
TRBV4-3	-	TRBJ2-7	-	CASSLGLRTDSYEQYF	TGCGCCAGCAGCCTGGGGCTGAGGACGGATTCCTACGAGCAGTACTTC
TRBV6-5	-	TRBJ2-5	-	CASSNTGETQYF	TGTGCCAGCAGTAACACAGGGGAGACCCAGTACTTC
TRBV20-1	few	TRBJ2-7	TRBD2	CSARSNRDYHTGGSYEQYF	TGCAGTGCTAGAAGTAACCGGGACTACCACACCGGCGGCTCCTACGAGCAGTACTTC
TRBV20-1	-	TRBJ2-3	TRBD2	CSGGLLAGGADTQYF	TGCAGTGGAGGGCTCCTAGCGGGAGGTGCAGATACGCAGTATTTT
TRBV4-2	-	TRBJ1-1	-	CASSQAPSRRDTEAFF	TGTGCCAGCAGCCAAGCCCCCTCTCGACGGGACACTGAAGCTTTCTTT
TRBV20-1	many	TRBJ2-1	-	CSTPNRNNEQFF	TGCAGTACCCCCAACAGAAACAATGAGCAGTTCTTC
TRBV3-1	many	TRBJ1-1	-	CASSQEQTNTEAFF	TGTGCCAGCAGCCAAGAACAGACTAACACTGAAGCTTTCTTT
TRBV20-1	few	TRBJ2-7	-	CSAGDYEQYF	TGCAGTGCCGGTGACTACGAGCAGTACTTC
TRBV20-1	few	TRBJ2-1	TRBD2	CSARRWTSGYNEQFF	TGCAGTGCTAGAAGATGGACTAGCGGCTACAATGAGCAGTTCTTC
TRBV28	many	TRBJ2-1	TRBD2	CASSSPAGLAGNQFF	TGTGCCAGCAGTTCCCCGGCTGGACTAGCGGGAAACCAGTTCTTC
TRBV27	-	TRBJ2-4	-	CASSLSGLENIQYF	TGTGCCAGCAGTTTATCGGGCTTGGAAAACATTCAGTACTTC
TRBV12-3/TRBV12-4	-	TRBJ2-5	-	CASSPLRVQETQYF	TGTGCCAGCAGTCCCCTCAGGGTCCAAGAGACCCAGTACTTC
TRBV20-1	-	TRBJ2-7	TRBD2	CSTGLAGGAYEQYF	TGCAGTACGGGACTAGCGGGAGGCGCCTACGAGCAGTACTTC
TRBV27	-	TRBJ2-3	TRBD1	CASTHGGQGTDTQYF	TGTGCCAGCACCCATGGGGGACAGGGCACAGATACGCAGTATTTT
TRBV6-1	-	TRBJ2-5	TRBD2	CASTSVAGAAETQYF	TGTGCCAGCACCTCAGTAGCGGGAGCGGCCGAGACCCAGTACTTC
TRBV9	many	TRBJ2-3	TRBD2	CASSIGTSGAMTQYF	TGTGCCAGCAGCATCGGGACTAGCGGAGCCATGACGCAGTATTTT
TRBV7-2	few	TRBJ2-7	TRBD1	CASSLSGGGYEQYF	TGTGCCAGCAGCTTATCAGGGGGCGGTTACGAGCAGTACTTC
TRBV12-3/TRBV12-4	-	TRBJ2-7	TRBD2	CASSLSGLGKEYF	TGTGCCAGCAGTTTATCCGGACTAGGAAAGGAGTACTTC